This T cell receptor beta chain originates from a study of blood T cell repertoires in COVID-19. Study as a whole: Specimens from acute and convalescent COVID-19 originated in the United States, Italy and Spain. The analysed material was cDNA or gDNA that came from T cells, B-cell-depleted T cells, or PBMCs.

The count of this clone is one. CDR1 and CDR2 from the germline V gene are MNHEY and SVGAGI. CDR3 length equals 13 residues. V dropped 4 bases and J dropped 3 bases, with 7 bases sitting between them. Source study methods: By means of reference gene primer amplification, nucleated cell counts were estimated. Assay used: immunoSEQ multiplex PCR; TCRdb lists only in-frame clones, some missing. The DNA was the basis for D and trimming; V, J and clone size are from that table. The sample has some 250,000 clones, 80% to 85% seen once. The TCR originated in a man in his 60s with acute or convalescent COVID-19. Sequenced sample: peripheral blood. This chain uses TRBV6-5 with TRBJ2-1, with D possibly being TRBD1 (5 bases). The CDR3 here is CASSSDSYNEQFF. The CDR3 DNA follows: TGTGCCAGCAGTTCCGACAGCTACAATGAGCAGTTCTTC.